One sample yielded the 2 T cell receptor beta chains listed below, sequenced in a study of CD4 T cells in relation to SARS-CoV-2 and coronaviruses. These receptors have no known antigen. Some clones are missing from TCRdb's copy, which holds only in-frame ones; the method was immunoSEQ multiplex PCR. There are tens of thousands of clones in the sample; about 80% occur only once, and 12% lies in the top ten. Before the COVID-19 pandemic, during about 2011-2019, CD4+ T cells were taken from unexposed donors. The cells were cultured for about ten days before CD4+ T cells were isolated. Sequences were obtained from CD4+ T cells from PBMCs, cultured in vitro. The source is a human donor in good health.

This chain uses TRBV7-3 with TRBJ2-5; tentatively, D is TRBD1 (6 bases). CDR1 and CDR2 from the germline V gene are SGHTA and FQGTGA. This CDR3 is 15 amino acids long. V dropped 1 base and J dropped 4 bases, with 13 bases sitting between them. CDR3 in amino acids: CASSLMAGAAETQYF. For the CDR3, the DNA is TGTGCCAGCAGCTTAATGGCAGGGGCGGCAGAGACCCAGTACTTC.

The CDR3 DNA is TGTGCCAGCAGCTCGGGACTAGCGGGAGGGCCGGGGTCAGATACGCAGTATTTT. Translating gives CASSSGLAGGPGSDTQYF. This chain uses TRBV7-3 with TRBJ2-3; 16 bases agree with TRBD2. CDR3 length equals 18 residues. CDR1 and CDR2 (germline): SGHTA, FQGTGA. The V gene end was trimmed by 4 bases and the J gene end by 4 bases; junction bases not matched to a gene: 8.